Shown below are 11 T cell receptor beta chains from a single sample sequenced in a study of early T cells in non-severe SARS-CoV-2 infection. Each CDR3 protein gets one entry after TCRdb re-called the 5' RACE reads with MiXCR. The repertoire consists of around 55,000 distinct CDR3 sequences, with 5.5% to 8.5% occurring once and the leading ten covering about 5.8%. Sequenced material: whole blood, taken at baseline. The receptors stem from an adult who was a healthcare worker with PCR-confirmed SARS-CoV-2 infection or an uninfected control (not recorded which).

This clonotype was observed at least ten times. The chain employs TRBV24-1 and TRBJ2-3; tentatively, D is TRBD1 or TRBD2 (6 bases each). Germline CDR1 is KGHDR and CDR2 is SFDVKD. The CDR3 has 16 residues. Trimming stripped 10 bases from V and 3 bases from J, with 22 bases between. The CDR3 protein is CATGGGVTDSTDTQYF. The CDR3 bases are TGTGCCACTGGAGGAGGGGTTACGGACAGTACAGATACGCAGTATTTT.

The chain uses TRBV7-9 and TRBJ1-5; D is unresolved. From germline, CDR1 is SEHNR and CDR2 FQNEAQ (reference sequence). V was trimmed by 3 bases and J by 0 bases, leaving 15 bases between them. CDR3 size: 17 residues. The CDR3 nucleotides read TGTGCCAGCAGCTTCGGGCAGGTAGCATATAGCAATCAGCCCCAGCATTTT. It codes for CASSFGQVAYSNQPQHF.

CDR3 DNA: TGTGCCAGCAGCTCACCGACAGGTTCGGTAGAGACCCAGTACTTC. Its translation is CASSSPTGSVETQYF. This chain links TRBV28 with TRBJ2-5; a weak D match, TRBD1 (6 bases). The V gene lost 6 bases and the J gene lost 4 bases, with 18 bases spanning the gap. CDR1 is MDHEN and CDR2 is SYDVKM in the germline V gene. The CDR3 length is 15 residues.

The chain joins TRBV18 to TRBJ2-3, with 8 bases lining up with TRBD2. The CDR3 is made up of 14 amino acids. J lost 4 bases, V lost 1 base, and 1 base had no gene match. In germline, CDR1 is KGHSH, CDR2 LQKENI. The CDR3 DNA follows: TGTGCCAGCTCACCACAAGCGGGGGCAGATACGCAGTATTTT. Protein sequence: CASSPQAGADTQYF.

This clonotype was seen many times. The chain carries TRBV20-1 and TRBJ2-6, with a tentative D call TRBD1 (5 bases). This CDR3 is 16 amino acids long. V was clipped by 5 bases and J by 0 bases, with 14 bases between them. The germline CDR1 and CDR2 sequences are DFQATT and SNEGSKA (reference sequence). Here the CDR3 reads CSASQGFASGANVLTF. The CDR3 nucleotides are TGCAGTGCTTCTCAGGGATTTGCCTCTGGGGCCAACGTCCTGACTTTC.

This clonotype was counted at least ten times. The V gene is TRBV7-6, the J gene TRBJ2-5; D is unresolved. Looked up from germline, CDR1 is SGHVS and CDR2 is FNYEAQ. The CDR3 is 13 amino acids. Trimming shortened V by 3 bases and J by 1 base, and 6 bases separated the two germline ends. The CDR3 coding sequence is TGTGCCAGCAGCTTCGCCCCCCAAGAGACCCAGTACTTC. This codes for CASSFAPQETQYF.

This clonotype occurred many times. The chain links TRBV28 to TRBJ1-2, with 8 nucleotides matching TRBD1. J was trimmed by 4 bases and V by 5 bases; bases with no gene match: 9. Germline values: CDR1 MDHEN, CDR2 SYDVKM. This CDR3 region has 15 residues. CDR3 bases: TGTGCCAGCAGTCCCGGACAGGGTAAATTCTATGGCTACACCTTC. Amino acids: CASSPGQGKFYGYTF.

This clonotype was counted many times. The chain links TRBV19 to TRBJ1-2; 7 nucleotides align to TRBD1. Germline assignment: CDR1 LNHDA and CDR2 SQIVND (reference sequence). The ends lost 5 bases at V and 5 bases at J; junction bases unmatched: 5. The CDR3 covers 13 residues. CDR3 in amino acids: CASSERQGYGYTF. The CDR3, as DNA: TGTGCCAGTAGTGAAAGACAGGGTTATGGCTACACCTTC.

There are many counts of this clonotype. This chain links TRBV10-1 with TRBJ1-6, with TRBD1 as a possible D gene (5 bases). Germline-derived CDR1 and CDR2 are WNHNN and SYGVQD (reference sequence). V was pared by 5 bases and J by 7 bases, with 9 bases between. This CDR3 contains 13 residues. The CDR3 coding sequence is TGCGCCAGCAGTTCGGCAGGGAATTCACCCCTCCACTTT. Amino acids: CASSSAGNSPLHF.

This clonotype was seen ten or more times. This chain connects TRBV18 to TRBJ2-5; a possible D gene is TRBD1 (5 bases). CDR1 KGHSH and CDR2 LQKENI come from the germline V gene. This CDR3 spans 14 amino acids. V gave up 6 bases and J gave up 5 bases, with 16 bases separating them. CDR3 in DNA: TGTGCCAGCTCCCCAGGGCCAGGAAGGGAGACCCAGTACTTC. Encoded protein: CASSPGPGRETQYF.

This clonotype appeared many times. The chain employs TRBV6-5 and TRBJ2-7; 9 bases line up with TRBD1. CDR3 length: 12 amino acids. Germline-derived CDR1 and CDR2 are MNHEY and SVGAGI. After removal of 8 bases from V and 2 bases from J, the junction contained 1 base not matched to a gene. The CDR3 nucleotides are TGTGCCAGCGGGACAGGGACCTACGAGCAGTACTTC. Translating gives CASGTGTYEQYF.